This T cell receptor (beta chain) was recorded in a study of naive and memory T cell subsets. The CDR3 has 14 amino acids. V lost 6 bases and J 7 bases, leaving 16 bases between the germline ends. This clonotype was found many times. CMV status came from CD4+ T cell IFNgamma after overnight CMV lysate stimulation of fresh PBMCs. The beta constant-region primer was an equimolar mix of two oligonucleotides covering TRBC1 and TRBC2. The cDNA 3' end received a ligated single-stranded oligonucleotide carrying the SP2 primer and a 12-nucleotide UMI. A single record per CDR3 protein comes from TCRdb applying MiXCR to the UMI-ligation and nested PCR reads. The table lists some 150,000 distinct CDR3 sequences, about 15% of them singletons.

This chain uses TRBV12-3 or TRBV12-4 with TRBJ1-5; D gene unclear. This receptor was taken from a human donor in good health. The material sequenced was naive CD4+ T cells from blood. The CDR3 DNA is TGTGCCAGCAGCACAGACGGTGCTGGGCAGCCCCAGCATTTT. It codes for CASSTDGAGQPQHF.